A selection of T cell receptor beta chains follows, all from one sample in a study of monozygotic twins with inflammatory bowel disease. TCRdb re-called the 5' RACE reads and gives one entry per CDR3 protein, without DNA. This table holds about 160,000 distinct CDR3 sequences. Sequencing was carried out using blood. The receptors derive from a human donor with ulcerative colitis or Crohn's disease, or a healthy co-twin of an affected twin (not recorded which). Each CDR3 is given with its conserved first and last residue.

j_gene,v_gene,len,CDR3aa
TRBJ1-4,TRBV7-8,15,CASSLSRGLLEKLFF
TRBJ2-5,TRBV7-7,14,CASSQGLSKETHYF
TRBJ1-5,TRBV20-1,12,CSATRRDQPQHF
TRBJ2-7,TRBV7-2,14,CASSQRDLSYEQYF
TRBJ2-7,TRBV20-1,16,CSARSHWDRVTYEQYF
TRBJ2-2,TRBV19,16,CATTRKQGGFTGELFF
TRBJ2-7,TRBV28,16,CASSLSGTGIPSEQYF
TRBJ1-1,TRBV20-1,13,CSAPDRGDTEAFF
TRBJ2-7,TRBV7-9,15,CASSLGSTAVYEQYF
TRBJ2-3,TRBV24-1,21,CATSDFRDSTSGRSSTDTQYF
TRBJ2-7,TRBV5-1,13,CASSFLERGEQYF
TRBJ2-1,TRBV20-1,12,CSASPNSPEQFF
TRBJ2-5,TRBV20-1,12,CSATTGEETQYF
TRBJ2-7,TRBV7-2,15,CASSQNGGGAWEQYF
TRBJ2-4,TRBV6-5,14,CASSSTGTKNIQYF
TRBJ2-1,TRBV20-1,14,CSALGGGRYNEQFF
TRBJ2-3,TRBV6-2/TRBV6-3,16,CASSFTSRGSTDTQYF
TRBJ1-2,TRBV9,14,CASSEGSPEHGYTF
TRBJ1-1,TRBV7-2,15,CASSKQTAGNTEAFF
TRBJ1-1,TRBV12-3/TRBV12-4,14,CASSTRGPHTEAFF
TRBJ1-6,TRBV5-4,14,CASSLHNDQTPLHF
TRBJ2-1,TRBV5-1,15,CASSHSGGAYNEQFF
TRBJ2-2,TRBV5-1,15,CASSLAAADTGELFF